This passage covers 20 T cell receptor beta chains from one sample sequenced in a study of OX40 agonist ivuxolimab in advanced cancers. TCRdb's copy holds only in-frame clones and misses some; the assay was immunoSEQ multiplex PCR. This sample yields 66,000 or so clones, of which over 60% are seen a single time; roughly 1.5% belongs to the top ten. The sample here was CD4+ or CD8+ T cells sorted from blood, taken in a trial of the OX40 agonist ivuxolimab. All receptors derive from an adult with an advanced solid tumor such as melanoma, head and neck, liver or kidney cancer.

This clone has just one count. The V call is TRBV6-6, the J call TRBJ2-7, with TRBD1 matching over 12 bases. CDR3 size: 15 residues. J was trimmed by 8 bases and V by 1 base; bases with no gene match: 6. CDR1 is MNHNY, CDR2 SVGAGI, per germline (reference sequence). CDR3 loop: CASSYLGTGGLKQYF. In DNA, the CDR3 is TGTGCCAGCAGTTACTTGGGGACAGGGGGCCTCAAGCAGTACTTC.

The chain employs TRBV9 and TRBJ2-4; 12 positions agree with TRBD2. Germline CDR1 and CDR2: SGDLS and YYNGEE. The CDR3 extends over 21 amino acids. The V gene end was trimmed by 0 bases and the J gene end by 0 bases; junction bases not matched to a gene: 13. This CDR3 reads CASSVEQDKGLAGLAKNIQYF. DNA of the CDR3: TGTGCCAGCAGCGTAGAACAGGATAAAGGACTAGCGGGACTAGCCAAAAACATTCAGTACTTC.

This chain uses TRBV29-1 with TRBJ2-5; 12 bases are shared with TRBD1. The end of the DNA is better explained by TRBJ2-7, so the J call may be wrong. The length of the CDR3 is 13 residues. Germline assignment: CDR1 SQVTM and CDR2 ANQGSEA. As DNA, the CDR3 is TGCAGCGTTAGGGGACAGGGGGCCCACGAGCAGTACTTC. Its protein is CSVRGQGAHEQYF.

The V gene is TRBV18, the J gene TRBJ2-1; 16 nucleotides match TRBD2. Germline lookup yields CDR1 KGHSH and CDR2 LQKENI. The CDR3 has 19 residues. Trimming cost V 0 bases and J 3 bases; bases outside gene matches: 5. CDR3 coding DNA: TGTGCCAGCTCACCACCGGGGACTAGCGGGGGGGCCGGCTACAATGAGCAGTTCTTC. Translation: CASSPPGTSGGAGYNEQFF.

This rearrangement joins TRBV4-2 to TRBJ2-7, with 9 bases identical to TRBD2. This CDR3 region has 14 residues. Germline assignment: CDR1 LGHNA and CDR2 YNFKEQ. V was clipped by 0 bases and J by 7 bases; unmatched bases: 4. This CDR3 is CASSQDRLAEEQYF. CDR3 DNA sequence: TGTGCCAGCAGCCAAGATCGACTAGCGGAAGAGCAGTACTTC.

The gene calls are TRBV15 and TRBJ1-4; 11 positions match TRBD1. This CDR3 has 16 residues. The V and J ends lost 6 bases and 7 bases, in that order; junction bases with no gene match: 10. Germline loops: CDR1 LNHNV, CDR2 YYDKDF (reference sequence). The CDR3 region has the DNA TGTGCCACCAGTAATGAGCCGGGACAGGGGGGTGAAAAACTGTTTTTT. Protein product: CATSNEPGQGGEKLFF.

This chain links TRBV28 with TRBJ2-7; a possible D gene is TRBD2 (6 bases). CDR3 length equals 14 residues. The germline V and J ends were trimmed by 6 bases and 0 bases, with 12 bases remaining between them. Germline V gene sequence: CDR1 MDHEN, CDR2 SYDVKM. The CDR3 protein is CASSRGDYSYEQYF. In nucleotides, the CDR3 is TGTGCCAGCAGCCGCGGGGATTACTCCTACGAGCAGTACTTC.

CDR3 residues: CASSHPGLERGDTQYF. The CDR3 DNA reads as TGTGCCAGCAGCCACCCGGGACTTGAGCGGGGAGATACGCAGTATTTT. The chain recombines TRBV5-4 with TRBJ2-3; 7 bases map to TRBD2. J was trimmed by 5 bases and V by 4 bases; bases with no gene match: 13. Germline-derived CDR1 and CDR2 are SGHNT and YYREEE (reference sequence). The length of the CDR3 is 16 residues.

The chain combines TRBV2 with TRBJ2-2; D not certain. The CDR3 is 12 residues long. V lost 7 bases and J 7 bases, leaving 10 bases between the germline ends. Looked up from germline, CDR1 is SNHLY and CDR2 is FYNNEI. The CDR3 coding sequence is TGTGCCAGCATGCCCCTTTTCGGGGAGCTGTTTTTT. It encodes CASMPLFGELFF.

This clone has a handful of counts. The V and J genes are TRBV25-1 and TRBJ1-6; TRBD1 agrees at 8 bases. The CDR3 consists of 16 residues. Per the germline V gene, CDR1 is MGHDK and CDR2 is SYGVNS. Trimming at V came to 4 bases and at J to 8 bases, leaving 10 bases not matched to a gene. CDR3 DNA: TGTGCCAGCAGTGGGGGAGGACAGGGATGGGATTCACCCCTCCACTTT. Encoded protein: CASSGGGQGWDSPLHF.

This chain's CDR3 is CATGETQYF. CDR3 DNA: TGTGCCACTGGGGAGACCCAGTACTTC. V gene TRBV7-9 combines with J gene TRBJ2-5; D is unresolved. There are 9 residues in the CDR3. Germline CDR1 is SEHNR and CDR2 is FQNEAQ (reference sequence). Trimming removed 10 bases from V and 5 bases from J, with 5 bases in between.

The gene calls are TRBV11-2 and TRBJ2-7, with 10 bases aligning to TRBD2. V dropped 3 bases and J dropped 5; count of bases not matched to a gene: 4. Germline V gene data show CDR1 as SGHAT and CDR2 as FQNNGV. The CDR3 is 14 amino acids. The CDR3 region is CASSFTSGNDEQYF. CDR3 DNA: TGTGCCAGCAGCTTCACTAGCGGGAACGACGAGCAGTACTTC.

V is TRBV4-1 and J is TRBJ1-3; D gene uncertain. There are 17 residues in the CDR3. Trimming took 0 bases from V and 0 from J, leaving 12 bases between them. The germline V gene encodes CDR1 MGHRA and CDR2 YSYEKL. CDR3 region: CASSQDRAGASGNTIYF. As DNA, the CDR3 is TGCGCCAGCAGCCAAGATCGGGCAGGTGCCTCTGGAAACACCATATATTTT.

This chain joins TRBV7-3 and TRBJ2-3, with 7 bases identical to TRBD2. Looked up from germline, CDR1 is SGHTA and CDR2 is FQGTGA. After removal of 5 bases from V and 0 bases from J, the junction contained 5 bases not matched to a gene. The CDR3 length is 15 residues. CDR3 sequence: CASSPSGSSTDTQYF. CDR3 DNA: TGTGCCAGCAGCCCTAGCGGTTCTAGCACAGATACGCAGTATTTT.

The V and J genes are TRBV7-2 and TRBJ2-7, with unresolved D. This CDR3 has 11 amino acids. Germline lookup yields CDR1 SGHTA and CDR2 FQGNSA. V shed 5 bases and J shed 5 bases, with 7 bases lying between them. The CDR3 nucleotides read TGTGCCAGCAGCCCTGGGAACGAGCAGTACTTC. It encodes CASSPGNEQYF.

This clone was seen a few times. The V call is TRBV29-1, the J call TRBJ1-3; D is unresolved. Germline CDR1 reads SQVTM; CDR2 reads ANQGSEA. The CDR3 runs to 14 residues. Trimming removed 7 bases from V and 0 bases from J, with 13 bases in between. The CDR3, as DNA: TGCAGCGCCCGAGGGCAAAGCTCTGGAAACACCATATATTTT. Translating gives CSARGQSSGNTIYF.

The rearrangement joins TRBV5-5 to TRBJ1-5, with 7 bases identical to TRBD1. This CDR3 contains 14 residues. Germline lookup yields CDR1 SGHKS and CDR2 YYEKEE (reference sequence). Trimming removed 2 bases from V and 3 bases from J; junction bases left unmatched: 2. CDR3 protein: CASSFGTVNQPQHF. As DNA, the CDR3 is TGTGCCAGCAGCTTTGGGACAGTCAATCAGCCCCAGCATTTT. Complete variable domain (other parts from reference TRBV5-5 and TRBJ1-5): DAGVTQSPTHLIKTRGQQVTLRCSPISGHKSVSWYQQVLGQGPQFIFQYYEKEERGRGNFPDRFSARQFPNYSSELNVNALLLGDSALYLCASSFGTVNQPQHFGDGTRLSIL.

This chain uses TRBV10-3 with TRBJ2-2; D tentatively fits TRBD1 or TRBD2 (5 bases each). Germline V gene data show CDR1 as ENHRY and CDR2 as SYGVKD. V was trimmed by 8 bases and J by 0 bases, leaving 10 bases between them. The CDR3 sequence is 14 residues long. CDR3 nucleotide sequence: TGTGCCATCCTTGGGACGGCGAACACCGGGGAGCTGTTTTTT. It specifies CAILGTANTGELFF.

The CDR3 protein is CASSGGDQETQYF. DNA for the CDR3: TGTGCCAGCAGTGGAGGGGACCAAGAGACCCAGTACTTC. This sequence joins TRBV5-6 and TRBJ2-5; tentatively, D is TRBD2 (6 bases). This CDR3 comprises 13 residues. Trimming took 5 bases from V and 0 from J, leaving 8 bases between them. Germline lookup yields CDR1 SGHDT and CDR2 YYEEEE.

The rearrangement joins TRBV6-5 to TRBJ1-3, with a possible D match to TRBD1 (5 bases). Trimming took off 7 bases at V and 8 bases at J, with 12 bases between the two ends. Looked up from germline, CDR1 is MNHEY and CDR2 is SVGAGI. The CDR3 covers 12 residues. DNA for the CDR3: TGTGCCAGCACTAGGGGTTGGGACACCATATATTTT. Its translation is CASTRGWDTIYF.